Listed below are T cell receptor beta chains from one sample, sequenced in a study of blood T cell repertoires in COVID-19. Using immunoSEQ multiplex PCR, the repertoire was profiled, and TCRdb retains in-frame clones only, with some absent. The table has about 400,000 clones, more than 75% seen once. The sequencing input was PBMCs or T cells enriched from blood (not recorded which). The source of these receptors is a woman under 40 who had recovered from COVID-19. The CDR3 runs from the conserved cysteine through the conserved F or W. A D gene is named only where the DNA matches it firmly. The size field is filled for only some rows; it gives once, few, many or a size class.

TRBJ1-5	.	.	TRBV6-4	TGTGCCAGCAGTGACTCGAGGTGGAGGGCCGACAGCAATCAGCCCCAGCATTTT	CASSDSRWRADSNQPQHF
TRBJ1-1	.	.	TRBV2	TGTGCCAGCCCCACCCGTGGACAGATTTACACTGAAGCTTTCTTT	CASPTRGQIYTEAFF
TRBJ1-1	.	few	TRBV5-1	TGCGCCAGCAGCTTGTCCCCAGAGAACACTGAAGCTTTCTTT	CASSLSPENTEAFF
TRBJ2-2	.	.	TRBV10-3	TGTGCCATCAGCGAGGACAGCCCAAACACCGGGGAGCTGTTTTTT	CAISEDSPNTGELFF
TRBJ2-1	TRBD2	.	TRBV9	TGTGCCAGCATTCTAGAACCGGGACTAGCGGGGGCACATGAGCAGTTCTTC	CASILEPGLAGAHEQFF
TRBJ2-1	TRBD2	once	TRBV19	TGTGCCAGTAGGGGGACTAGCGGGAGCGACTACAATGAGCAGTTCTTC	CASRGTSGSDYNEQFF
TRBJ2-2	TRBD2	.	TRBV7-9	TGTGCCAGCAGCTCCTCCTACCGACTAGCGGGAGGCCCCGGGGAGCTGTTTTTT	CASSSSYRLAGGPGELFF
TRBJ1-2	.	few	TRBV27	TGTGCCAGCAGTTTAGGGCCGATCTATGGCTACACCTTC	CASSLGPIYGYTF
TRBJ2-1	TRBD2	.	TRBV3-1/TRBV3-2	TGTGCCAGCAGCCGGGGACTAGCGAAGCAGTTCTTC	CASSRGLAKQFF
TRBJ2-1	TRBD2	.	TRBV6-6	TGTGCCAGCAGCTGGACTAGCGGGAACAATGAGCAGTTCTTC	CASSWTSGNNEQFF
TRBJ1-2	.	.	TRBV2	TGTGCCAGCACCGAACGGGGGGCCCATTACTATGGCTACACCTTC	CASTERGAHYYGYTF
TRBJ1-1	TRBD1	.	TRBV19	TGTGCCAGTAGTAAGGGACAGGGCGGAGCGATGAACACTGAAGCTTTCTTT	CASSKGQGGAMNTEAFF
TRBJ1-5	.	.	TRBV11-3	TGTGCCAGCAGCTTAGTCAGGCGGGACTCATGGAGGGGCAATCAGCCCCAGCATTTT	CASSLVRRDSWRGNQPQHF
TRBJ2-1	.	.	TRBV5-1	TGCGCCAGCAGCTTGGGTTTGGCGGGAAACAATGAGCAGTTCTTC	CASSLGLAGNNEQFF
TRBJ1-4	.	.	TRBV28	TGTGCCAGCACCGTGTCGTCTAATGAAAAACTGTTTTTT	CASTVSSNEKLFF
TRBJ1-3	.	.	TRBV7-9	TGTGCCAGCAGCCCCCCGGCGGCGGACACCATATATTTT	CASSPPAADTIYF
TRBJ2-7	.	.	TRBV2	TGTGCCAGCAGTGACAGGGGAGCCTACGAGCAGTACTTC	CASSDRGAYEQYF
TRBJ1-2	.	.	TRBV7-9	TGTGCCAGCAGCTTCCCTCCGGGATTTGGAGGTAACTATGGCTACACCTTC	CASSFPPGFGGNYGYTF
TRBJ2-3	TRBD1	.	TRBV5-1	TGCGCCAGCAGCTTGTCCGGGACAGGGCATAGCACAGATACGCAGTATTTT	CASSLSGTGHSTDTQYF
TRBJ2-3	TRBD1	.	TRBV7-9	TGTGCCAGCTCGGGACAGATAGGCGCAGATACGCAGTATTTT	CASSGQIGADTQYF
TRBJ1-1	.	.	TRBV3-1/TRBV3-2	TGTGCCAGCAGCCAAGAAAGGGGCCAGCCGAACACTGAAGCTTTCTTT	CASSQERGQPNTEAFF
TRBJ2-2	.	.	TRBV2	TGTGCCAGCATGACGGGTAACACCGGGGAGCTGTTTTTT	CASMTGNTGELFF